This paragraph reports one T cell receptor (beta chain). TCRdb reanalysed the 5' RACE reads using MiXCR and keeps one entry per CDR3 protein. The repertoire has tens of thousands of distinct CDR3 sequences, roughly 5.4% of them found once; the top ten carry 30%. This entry belongs to a study of early T cells in non-severe SARS-CoV-2 infection. The length of the CDR3 is 13 residues. Germline CDR1 is MNHEY and CDR2 is SVGAGI. V lost 3 bases to trimming and J lost 6 bases, with 11 bases between them. This TCR was recovered from an adult who was a healthcare worker with PCR-confirmed SARS-CoV-2 infection or an uninfected control (not recorded which). Sequenced: whole blood. This chain joins TRBV6-5 and TRBJ1-2; D uncertain. CDR3 in amino acids: CASSYARENGYTF. The DNA of the CDR3 is TGTGCCAGCAGTTATGCCCGGGAAAATGGCTACACCTTC.